The 14 T cell receptor beta chains below come from one sample, sequenced in a study of spatial heterogeneity in lung cancer. Time point here: sample taken at primary tumor resection. Whole RNA from tumor, nontumor lung or frozen PBMC was sequenced unsorted. TCRdb analysed the 5' RACE reads with MiXCR anew, one entry per CDR3 protein. The sample contains under 15,000 distinct CDR3 sequences, 12% to 15% of which appear only once. The material was PBMCs, obtained at surgery. These receptors came from a male donor with early-stage non-small cell lung cancer.

This clonotype has a count of ten or more. This chain joins TRBV11-2 and TRBJ1-3; possibly TRBD1 for D (5 bases). Germline-derived CDR1 and CDR2 are SGHAT and FQNNGV. This CDR3 contains 15 residues. Trimming took off 1 base at V and 3 bases at J, with 10 bases between the two ends. CDR3 protein: CASSLGRAYGNTIYF. The CDR3 DNA sequence: TGTGCCAGCAGCTTAGGCAGGGCATATGGAAACACCATATATTTT.

The chain has TRBV10-3 and TRBJ2-2; 8 bases map to TRBD2. Unmatched junction bases numbered 6, after V lost 8 bases and J lost 1 base. The CDR3 is 15 residues long. The V gene's germline CDR1 is ENHRY and CDR2 SYGVKD. CDR3 nucleotides: TGTGCCATCGGCGGGGGGCTCCTGAACACCGGGGAGCTGTTTTTT. Translating it yields CAIGGGLLNTGELFF.

Only a few counts were recorded for this clonotype. This chain links TRBV4-2 with TRBJ1-1, with D possibly being TRBD1 (6 bases). V was clipped by 0 bases and J by 1 base, with 12 bases between them. The germline CDR1 and CDR2 sequences are LGHNA and YNFKEQ. The CDR3 spans 16 residues. The CDR3 bases are TGTGCCAGCAGCCAAGATTTTCAGGGGACGAACACTGAAGCTTTCTTT. Amino acid sequence: CASSQDFQGTNTEAFF.

The sample holds a few counts of this clonotype. This sequence joins TRBV29-1 and TRBJ1-2, with a tentative D call TRBD1 (6 bases). This CDR3 spans 11 amino acids. Germline CDR1 reads SQVTM; CDR2 reads ANQGSEA. Deletions cut 4 bases from V and 8 bases from J, with 11 bases between. The CDR3 DNA reads TGCAGCGTTGGGGCAGGGGACGGCTACACCTTC. It yields the protein CSVGAGDGYTF.

This clonotype was detected once. V is TRBV20-1 and J is TRBJ1-5; D might be TRBD1 (5 bases). V was shortened by 0 bases and J by 5 bases, with 23 bases between the two germline ends. The CDR3 is 18 amino acids. Germline V gene lookup returns CDR1 DFQATT and CDR2 SNEGSKA (reference sequence). The CDR3 loop reads CSARDVRDGGTPYQPQHF. The CDR3 DNA is TGCAGTGCTAGAGACGTGCGAGATGGAGGGACTCCTTATCAGCCCCAGCATTTT.

This clonotype turned up a few times. The chain recombines TRBV2 with TRBJ1-6; D gene uncertain. The CDR3 runs 15 residues. From germline, CDR1 is SNHLY and CDR2 FYNNEI. V shed 5 bases and J shed 6 bases, with 14 bases lying between them. CDR3 sequence: CASSQRVLLNSPLHF. For the CDR3, the DNA is TGTGCCAGCAGTCAGCGCGTCCTACTTAATTCACCCCTCCACTTT.

This clonotype was found many times. The chain combines TRBV7-9 with TRBJ1-2, with a tentative D call TRBD1 (6 bases). This CDR3 is 12 amino acids long. The germline V gene has CDR1 SEHNR and CDR2 FQNEAQ (reference sequence). Deletions cut 5 bases from V and 7 bases from J, with 11 bases between. The CDR3 loop is CASSQGGIGYTF. The CDR3 nucleotides read TGTGCCAGCAGCCAAGGGGGAATTGGCTACACCTTC.

The sample holds a few counts of this clonotype. J is TRBJ1-1 and V is TRBV6-2 or TRBV6-3; D is perhaps TRBD1 (5 bases). The length of the CDR3 is 12 residues. Per germline, CDR1 MNHEY and CDR2 SVGEGT. Deletions cut 2 bases from V and 6 bases from J, with 7 bases between. CDR3 loop: CASSYVGAEAFF. The CDR3, as DNA: TGTGCCAGCAGTTACGTGGGGGCTGAAGCTTTCTTT.

The rearrangement links TRBV28 to TRBJ2-4; 10 bases map to TRBD1. The CDR3 spans 16 residues. CDR1 MDHEN and CDR2 SYDVKM come from the germline V gene. The J segment lost 5 bases and the V segment lost 5 bases, leaving 9 bases of the junction unmatched. CDR3 protein: CASSPLGDRGQNIQYF. The CDR3 nucleotides are TGTGCCAGCAGTCCCCTTGGGGACAGGGGTCAAAACATTCAGTACTTC.

Ten or more counts support this clonotype. The V gene is TRBV5-4, the J gene TRBJ1-1; D possibly corresponds to TRBD1 (5 bases). Trimming cost V 0 bases and J 5 bases, with 11 bases left between them. CDR3 length: 14 amino acids. The germline V gene has CDR1 SGHNT and CDR2 YYREEE (reference sequence). CDR3 sequence (DNA): TGTGCCAGCAGCTTGGAGGGGTTAGGGACTGAAGCTTTCTTT. Protein: CASSLEGLGTEAFF.

The rearrangement joins TRBV28 to TRBJ2-7, with D perhaps TRBD1 or TRBD2 (5 bases each). The CDR3 length is 14 residues. Germline lookup yields CDR1 MDHEN and CDR2 SYDVKM. V was pared by 7 bases and J by 1 base, with 14 bases between. The CDR3 region has the DNA TGTGCCAGCAATCCGGGGCCGAGTTCCTACGAGCAGTACTTC. Translated: CASNPGPSSYEQYF. The whole variable domain, filled in from reference TRBV28 and TRBJ2-7, reads DVKVTQSSRYLVKRTGEKVFLECVQDMDHENMFWYRQDPGLGLRLIYFSYDVKMKEKGDIPEGYSVSREKKERFSLILESASTNQTSMYLCASNPGPSSYEQYFGPGTRLTVT.

The chain employs TRBV9 and TRBJ2-7; 7 nucleotides line up with TRBD2. J gave up 1 base and V 3 bases, and 7 bases lay outside the gene matches. CDR3 length: 15 amino acids. Germline-derived CDR1 and CDR2 are SGDLS and YYNGEE. CDR3 coding DNA: TGTGCCAGCAGCGCCGCGGGGGAGACTTCCTACGAGCAGTACTTC. Amino acids: CASSAAGETSYEQYF.

The gene calls are TRBV12-3 or TRBV12-4 and TRBJ2-2, with 7 bases lining up with TRBD1. V was clipped by 7 bases and J by 7 bases; unmatched bases: 9. CDR3 length: 14 amino acids. CDR3 nucleotides: TGTGCCAGCAAAAAGGGGGCGACGGTCGGGGAGCTGTTTTTT. Encoded protein: CASKKGATVGELFF.

There are many counts of this clonotype. The V gene is TRBV7-2, the J gene TRBJ2-5; 8 nucleotides match TRBD1. The CDR3 has 14 residues. Germline values: CDR1 SGHTA, CDR2 FQGNSA. The V gene end was trimmed by 5 bases and the J gene end by 2 bases; junction bases not matched to a gene: 4. This CDR3 is CASSRDRGQETQYF. CDR3 coding DNA: TGTGCCAGCAGCCGAGACAGGGGTCAAGAGACCCAGTACTTC.